The 12 T cell receptor beta chains reported below all come from one sample, sequenced in a study of cytomegalovirus exposure and HLA in healthy donors. PCR primers comprised 60 Vbeta and 13 Jbeta primers. Measured with immunoSEQ multiplex PCR; TCRdb has only the in-frame clones, and not every one. This table has 110,000 to 150,000 clones, approximately 80% appearing once. Sequencing was carried out using PBMCs. These receptors were obtained from a middle-aged woman in good health and CMV-seronegative.

The chain couples TRBV7-9 to TRBJ1-2; D is ambiguous. CDR1 is SEHNR, CDR2 FQNEAQ, per germline (reference sequence). With 5 bases removed from V and 7 bases from J, the gap between germline ends came to 8 bases. The CDR3 covers 11 residues. The CDR3 is CASSATRGYTF. Written as DNA, the CDR3 is TGTGCCAGCAGCGCCACGCGTGGCTACACCTTC.

This chain links TRBV5-1 with TRBJ1-2; 7 positions match TRBD1. There are 14 residues in the CDR3. Germline CDR1 and CDR2: SGHRS and YFSETQ. Germline trimming cut 6 bases from V and 5 bases from J; bases unmatched to any gene: 10. The CDR3 DNA is TGCGCCAGCAAGGATCCCGACAGGGAATATGGCTACACCTTC. It is translated as CASKDPDREYGYTF.

The chain recombines TRBV28 with TRBJ2-2; 8 bases align to TRBD1. The CDR3 spans 14 residues. CDR1 is MDHEN, CDR2 SYDVKM, per germline. The V gene end was trimmed by 4 bases and the J gene end by 5 bases; junction bases not matched to a gene: 3. The CDR3 loop is CASSSTGETGELFF. The CDR3 DNA follows: TGTGCCAGCAGTTCGACAGGGGAAACCGGGGAGCTGTTTTTT.

This clone was seen just once. This chain connects TRBV5-1 to TRBJ1-3; perhaps TRBD1 as D (5 bases). CDR1 is SGHRS and CDR2 is YFSETQ in the germline V gene. Trimming shortened V by 0 bases and J by 2 bases, and 15 bases separated the two germline ends. This CDR3 has 17 amino acids. Here the CDR3 DNA reads TGCGCCAGCAGCTTGGTGGACCAGGGTTCTACTGGAAACACCATATATTTT. Translated, it gives CASSLVDQGSTGNTIYF.

The V gene is TRBV7-9, the J gene TRBJ2-7; D call uncertain. The V and J ends lost 2 bases and 2 bases respectively, with 7 bases between them. CDR3 length equals 13 residues. The germline gives CDR1 SEHNR, CDR2 FQNEAQ (reference sequence). CDR3 amino acids: CASSLPLTYEQYF. CDR3 bases: TGTGCCAGCAGCTTACCGTTAACCTACGAGCAGTACTTC.

V and J are TRBV28 and TRBJ1-1; D may be TRBD1 (5 bases). The germline V gene encodes CDR1 MDHEN and CDR2 SYDVKM. Trimming stripped 6 bases from V and 2 bases from J, with 22 bases between. This CDR3 is built from 17 residues. CDR3: CASRGGTTYRTNTEAFF. The CDR3 bases are TGTGCCAGCAGGGGCGGGACCACTTACCGGACAAACACTGAAGCTTTCTTT.

This sequence joins TRBV27 and TRBJ1-2, with TRBD1 identical over 9 bases. CDR3 length: 14 residues. Per germline, CDR1 MNHEY and CDR2 SMNVEV (reference sequence). Trimming took 2 bases from V and 7 from J; bases not matched to a gene: 5. CDR3 sequence (DNA): TGTGCCAGCAGTTTAACAGGGGGCGCGATTGGCTACACCTTC. As protein: CASSLTGGAIGYTF.

This sequence joins TRBV5-5 and TRBJ2-5; the match to TRBD1 covers 8 bases. Losses at the gene ends were 4 bases for V and 5 bases for J; bases not matched to a gene: 7. Germline V gives CDR1 SGHKS, CDR2 YYEKEE (reference sequence). CDR3 length equals 14 residues. The DNA of the CDR3 is TGTGCCAGCAGCCCGGGACAGGCTGCGGAGACCCAGTACTTC. Encoded protein: CASSPGQAAETQYF.

The chain employs TRBV7-9 and TRBJ1-1; D is unclear. The CDR3 loop spans 15 amino acids. Germline CDR1 reads SEHNR; CDR2 reads FQNEAQ (reference sequence). V was pared by 1 base and J by 3 bases, with 12 bases between. In nucleotides, the CDR3 is TGTGCCAGCAGCTTAGTTGGGCCGGGAGACACTGAAGCTTTCTTT. Its protein is CASSLVGPGDTEAFF. Supplemented by reference TRBV7-9 and TRBJ1-1, the full variable domain reads DTGVSQNPRHKITKRGQNVTFRCDPISEHNRLYWYRQTLGQGPEFLTYFQNEAQLEKSRLLSDRFSAERPKGSFSTLEIQRTEQGDSAMYLCASSLVGPGDTEAFFGQGTRLTVV.

The chain links TRBV28 to TRBJ1-2; D not certain. Germline CDR1 reads MDHEN; CDR2 reads SYDVKM. V dropped 5 bases and J dropped 4 bases, with 8 bases sitting between them. The CDR3 covers 12 residues. CDR3 nucleotide sequence: TGTGCCAGCAGTCCACTCACCTATGGCTACACCTTC. Protein sequence: CASSPLTYGYTF.

This clone was counted between two and nine times. The chain has TRBV11-2 and TRBJ2-5, with D perhaps TRBD2 (6 bases). Germline V CDR1 and CDR2: SGHAT, FQNNGV. The CDR3 runs to 15 residues. Trimming took 3 bases from V and 5 from J, leaving 16 bases between them. CDR3 bases: TGTGCCAGCAGCTTTCTGGCAGGGACTGGTGAGACCCAGTACTTC. This sequence encodes CASSFLAGTGETQYF.

The J gene is TRBJ2-2, the V gene TRBV4-2; TRBD2 might be the D (6 bases). Between the trimmed V and J ends, which lost 4 bases and 0 bases, there was a span of 9 bases. CDR1 is LGHNA and CDR2 is YNFKEQ in the germline V gene. The CDR3 is 15 amino acids. CDR3 nucleotides: TGTGCCAGCAGCCCCCCTAGCGCGAACACCGGGGAGCTGTTTTTT. Protein sequence: CASSPPSANTGELFF.